These 28 T cell receptor beta chains were all obtained from the same sample, sequenced in a study of T cells in Graves' hyperthyroidism and ophthalmopathy. RNA transcripts served as the template for amplifying TCR beta CDR3 regions. The primer set for the first-round RT-PCR of the TCR CDR3 was HTBI. TCRdb passed the multiplex PCR reads through MiXCR, listing each CDR3 protein once. This table has 350,000 to 400,000 distinct CDR3 sequences, roughly 13% appearing once. Sequencing was performed on blood. These receptors were obtained from a woman between 55 and 75 years old with Graves' hyperthyroidism.

V is TRBV10-3 and J is TRBJ2-1, with 13 bases aligning to TRBD2. V dropped 2 bases and J dropped 0; count of bases not matched to a gene: 7. This CDR3 comprises 19 residues. Germline assignment: CDR1 ENHRY and CDR2 SYGVKD. CDR3 DNA sequence: TGTGCCATCAGTGAGGGGACTAGCGGGACAAAAGGCTCCTACAATGAGCAGTTCTTC. Its protein product is CAISEGTSGTKGSYNEQFF.

As DNA, the CDR3 is TGCGCCAGCAGCGCCGACTCGGCTCTAAGCACAGATACGCAGTATTTT. It translates to CASSADSALSTDTQYF. The chain couples TRBV5-1 to TRBJ2-3; D is unclear. With 4 bases removed from V and 0 bases from J, the gap between germline ends came to 15 bases. Looked up from germline, CDR1 is SGHRS and CDR2 is YFSETQ. The CDR3 consists of 16 residues.

This clonotype was recorded at least ten times. The genes are TRBV5-6 and TRBJ2-3; 11 nucleotides line up with TRBD2. The ends lost 4 bases at V and 4 bases at J; junction bases unmatched: 8. Germline V gene sequence: CDR1 SGHDT, CDR2 YYEEEE. The CDR3 spans 16 residues. In DNA form, the CDR3 reads TGTGCCAGCAGCAGGGCGACTAGCGGGATTTCAGATACGCAGTATTTT. This gives the protein CASSRATSGISDTQYF.

This clonotype was recorded many times. The V call is TRBV10-3, the J call TRBJ2-5; D call uncertain. The CDR3 has 13 residues. Germline CDR1 reads ENHRY; CDR2 reads SYGVKD. V was shortened by 5 bases and J by 4 bases, with 11 bases between the two germline ends. CDR3 DNA: TGTGCCATCAGTTTTGGGCTGGCAGAGACCCAGTACTTC. This codes for CAISFGLAETQYF.

In its sample, this clonotype was seen a few times. The rearrangement uses TRBV5-1 and TRBJ2-3; unclear D gene. CDR1 and CDR2 from the germline V gene are SGHRS and YFSETQ. Trimming shortened V by 6 bases and J by 5 bases, and 10 bases separated the two germline ends. CDR3 size: 12 residues. The CDR3 reads CASKSVEDTQYF. CDR3 sequence (DNA): TGCGCCAGCAAGTCCGTGGAAGATACGCAGTATTTT.

This clonotype was observed many times. The gene calls are TRBV5-1 and TRBJ2-1; 9 nucleotides align to TRBD2. Germline V gene sequence: CDR1 SGHRS, CDR2 YFSETQ. The V segment lost 4 bases and the J segment 11 bases; nucleotides outside the gene matches: 13. This CDR3 is 15 amino acids long. The CDR3 nucleotides read TGCGCCAGCAGCCCCGGGACTAGCTTCGAGGAACAGCAGTTCTTC. Translated, it gives CASSPGTSFEEQQFF.

This clonotype was recorded at least ten times. The chain links TRBV11-1 to TRBJ1-1; D is unclear. The CDR3 is 16 amino acids. The germline V gene has CDR1 SGHAT and CDR2 FQDESV (reference sequence). Trimming left V 7 bases short and J 1 base short, with 19 bases between. As DNA, the CDR3 is TGTGCCAGCACCTCTCTGACGGACGGATGGAACACTGAAGCTTTCTTT. Residues: CASTSLTDGWNTEAFF.

This clonotype was detected a few times. V is TRBV7-6 and J is TRBJ2-5; no definite D call. Looked up from germline, CDR1 is SGHVS and CDR2 is FNYEAQ. This CDR3 has 14 residues. The ends were cut back, 0 bases at V and 2 bases at J, with 7 bases in the middle. The CDR3 bases are TGTGCCAGCAGCTTAGCGCCCGGACAAGAGACCCAGTACTTC. It encodes CASSLAPGQETQYF.

V is TRBV7-9 and J is TRBJ1-1; D unresolved. The CDR3 sequence is 11 residues long. The V gene lost 1 base and the J gene lost 11 bases, with 8 bases spanning the gap. Germline V gives CDR1 SEHNR, CDR2 FQNEAQ (reference sequence). CDR3 in DNA: TGTGCCAGCAGCTTAGGGACCTGGGCTTTCTTT. Residues: CASSLGTWAFF.

About this clonotype: The CDR3 end shows no conserved phenylalanine or tryptophan, and so a read error is likely. The chain links TRBV10-3 to TRBJ2-4; D is possibly TRBD1 (6 bases). CDR1 ENHRY and CDR2 SYGVKD come from the germline V gene. Trimming removed 0 bases at V and 2 bases at J, with 14 bases between. This CDR3 contains 17 residues. The DNA for the CDR3 is TGTGCCATCAGTGAGTCCCAGGGGATTATGACCAAAAACATTCAGTACTCC. The encoded protein is CAISESQGIMTKNIQYS.

At least ten counts were recorded for this clonotype. The rearrangement joins TRBV2 to TRBJ2-7, with TRBD2 matching 7 bases. This CDR3 is 14 amino acids long. V lost 10 bases, J lost 6 bases, and 15 bases stayed unmatched. Looked up from germline, CDR1 is SNHLY and CDR2 is FYNNEI. The CDR3 loop reads CANAPGLSLSEQYF. DNA of the CDR3: TGTGCCAACGCTCCGGGACTAAGTCTTAGCGAGCAGTACTTC.

The V and J genes are TRBV4-1 and TRBJ1-2, with 10 bases fitting TRBD1. Germline CDR1 is MGHRA and CDR2 is YSYEKL. This CDR3 has 16 residues. Germline trimming cut 6 bases from V and 8 bases from J; bases unmatched to any gene: 15. The DNA of the CDR3 is TGCGCCAGCAGAGCCGGGACAGGGGTCCAACAGCTCGGCTACACCTTC. Translating it yields CASRAGTGVQQLGYTF.

Many counts were recorded for this clonotype. The chain carries TRBV3-1 and TRBJ2-7, with D perhaps TRBD2 (5 bases). The germline V gene has CDR1 LGHDT and CDR2 YNNKEL (reference sequence). V was trimmed by 4 bases and J by 6 bases, leaving 13 bases between them. CDR3 length: 13 amino acids. The CDR3 DNA sequence: TGTGCCAGCAGCCCGGAGGAAAGACGCGAGCAGTACTTC. Translating gives CASSPEERREQYF.

This clonotype was seen repeatedly, ten times or more. The V and J genes are TRBV20-1 and TRBJ2-3; TRBD2 agrees at 14 bases. Trimming cost V 5 bases and J 2 bases; bases outside gene matches: 15. Germline V CDR1 and CDR2: DFQATT, SNEGSKA (reference sequence). The CDR3 runs 19 residues. CDR3: CSARTGTSGRGGYTDTQYF. In DNA form, the CDR3 reads TGCAGTGCTCGCACCGGGACTAGCGGGAGAGGGGGATACACAGATACGCAGTATTTT.

This clonotype was counted between two and nine times. Just one base apart from a much larger clone, this may be a read error. The chain is built from TRBV5-1 and TRBJ2-3, with D unclear. In germline, CDR1 is SGHRS, CDR2 YFSETQ. CDR3 length: 12 residues. CDR3 coding DNA: TGCGCCAGCAGCCTGGACCACGATACGCGGTATTTT. Translation gives CASSLDHDTRYF. Variable domain in full (rest from reference TRBV5-1 and TRBJ2-3): KAGVTQTPRYLIKTRGQQVTLSCSPISGHRSVSWYQQTPGQGLQFLFEYFSETQRNKGNFPGRFSGRQFSNSRSEMNVSTLELGDSALYLCASSLDHDTRYFGPGTRLTVL.

CDR3 residues: CAISEGALGKLFF. The CDR3 DNA reads TGTGCCATCAGTGAGGGGGCCCTTGGGAAACTGTTTTTT. The chain links TRBV10-3 to TRBJ1-4; maybe TRBD1 (5 bases). V lost 2 bases to trimming and J lost 11 bases, with 12 bases between them. Germline V gene data show CDR1 as ENHRY and CDR2 as SYGVKD. The CDR3 totals 13 residues.

The table lists this clonotype with a few counts. The CDR3 coding sequence is TGTGCCAGTACTCGGGCTAGCGGGAGCACAGATACGCAGTATTTT. Residues: CASTRASGSTDTQYF. V and J are TRBV19 and TRBJ2-3; 8 bases are shared with TRBD2. CDR1 and CDR2 (germline): LNHDA, SQIVND (reference sequence). This CDR3 spans 15 amino acids. V lost 7 bases and J lost 0; bases outside the gene matches: 6.

This clonotype was counted many times. The rearrangement joins TRBV3-1 to TRBJ2-7; tentatively, D is TRBD2 (5 bases). The germline V gene has CDR1 LGHDT and CDR2 YNNKEL (reference sequence). The V end lost 1 base, the J end lost 0 bases, and 13 bases lay between the germline ends. The CDR3 runs 16 residues. The CDR3 loop is CASSQASRAISYEQYF. CDR3 nucleotides: TGTGCCAGCAGCCAAGCTTCGAGGGCGATCTCCTACGAGCAGTACTTC.

This clonotype has a handful of counts. A much larger clone lies one base from this, so it may be a read error. This chain joins TRBV12-3 or TRBV12-4 and TRBJ2-1, with D perhaps TRBD1 (6 bases). The CDR3 extends over 13 amino acids. DNA of the CDR3: TGTGCCAGCAAGGCAGGGGAGTACAATGGGCAGTTCTTC. Translating gives CASKAGEYNGQFF.

This clonotype was seen repeatedly, ten times or more. The chain employs TRBV11-2 and TRBJ1-5; tentatively, D is TRBD1 (6 bases). The germline gives CDR1 SGHAT, CDR2 FQNNGV. The length of the CDR3 is 13 residues. V dropped 1 base and J dropped 5 bases, with 6 bases sitting between them. CDR3 nucleotide sequence: TGTGCCAGCAGCTTAGCAGGGGATCAGCCCCAGCATTTT. This gives the protein CASSLAGDQPQHF.

This clonotype came up many times. The V call is TRBV10-3, the J call TRBJ2-7; 7 bases match TRBD1. The CDR3 sequence is 13 residues long. The germline gives CDR1 ENHRY, CDR2 SYGVKD. Trimming at V came to 5 bases and at J to 1 base, leaving 2 bases not matched to a gene. CDR3 protein: CAISRQGSYEQYF. In DNA, the CDR3 is TGTGCCATCAGTAGACAGGGATCCTACGAGCAGTACTTC.

This chain connects TRBV10-2 to TRBJ2-7; possible D gene TRBD1, 5 bases. The V gene lost 4 bases and the J gene lost 6 bases, with 10 bases spanning the gap. Germline-derived CDR1 and CDR2 are WSHSY and SAAADI. The CDR3 is 12 amino acids. This CDR3 is CASSGDSAEQYF. CDR3 nucleotide sequence: TGCGCCAGCAGTGGAGACAGCGCCGAGCAGTACTTC.

This clonotype has at least ten counts. The chain joins TRBV11-2 to TRBJ1-6, with D unclear. The germline V gene encodes CDR1 SGHAT and CDR2 FQNNGV. This CDR3 spans 12 amino acids. Trimming stripped 5 bases from V and 9 bases from J, with 8 bases between. The CDR3 sequence: CASSVGPSPLHF. The CDR3 DNA reads TGTGCCAGCAGCGTAGGGCCTTCACCCCTCCACTTT. Full variable domain (remainder filled in from reference TRBV11-2 and TRBJ1-6): EAGVAQSPRYKIIEKRQSVAFWCNPISGHATLYWYQQILGQGPKLLIQFQNNGVVDDSQLPKDRFSAERLKGVDSTLKIQPAKLEDSAVYLCASSVGPSPLHFGNGTRLTVT.

This clonotype was found a few times. The chain combines TRBV19 with TRBJ2-1, with 10 bases identical to TRBD2. CDR1 and CDR2 from the germline V gene are LNHDA and SQIVND (reference sequence). The CDR3 is made up of 15 amino acids. V shed 8 bases and J 4 bases; nucleotides not matched to a gene: 8. CDR3 residues: CASPSPSGSYNEQFF. The CDR3 DNA sequence: TGTGCCAGTCCCTCCCCTAGCGGGAGTTACAATGAGCAGTTCTTC.

This clonotype was picked up many times. This chain joins TRBV30 and TRBJ2-3; D is possibly TRBD1 or TRBD2 (5 bases each). The CDR3 contains 14 residues. Trimming took off 0 bases at V and 5 bases at J, with 12 bases between the two ends. Germline V gene sequence: CDR1 GTSNPN, CDR2 SVGIG (reference sequence). DNA of the CDR3: TGTGCCTGGAGTGTAAGAGAGAGGGGAGATACGCAGTATTTT. This codes for CAWSVRERGDTQYF. Complete variable domain (other parts from reference TRBV30 and TRBJ2-3): SQTIHQWPATLVQPVGSPLSLECTVEGTSNPNLYWYRQAAGRGLQLLFYSVGIGQISSEVPQNLSASRPQDRQFILSSKKLLLSDSGFYLCAWSVRERGDTQYFGPGTRLTVL.

This clonotype was recorded many times. V is TRBV30 and J is TRBJ2-7; 9 bases agree with TRBD2. This CDR3 contains 13 residues. V was clipped by 4 bases and J by 4 bases; unmatched bases: 5. Germline V lookup: CDR1 GTSNPN, CDR2 SVGIG (reference sequence). The chain's CDR3 is CAWIRAGGYEQYF. The CDR3 bases are TGTGCCTGGATTCGCGCGGGGGGGTACGAGCAGTACTTC.

This clonotype has more than one count but fewer than ten. The chain uses TRBV19 and TRBJ2-1; 14 bases match TRBD2. The CDR3 loop spans 15 amino acids. Germline loops: CDR1 LNHDA, CDR2 SQIVND (reference sequence). V shed 3 bases and J 7 bases; nucleotides not matched to a gene: 2. The CDR3 DNA reads TGTGCCAGTAGTATCGGGACTAGCGGGAGTAATGAGCAGTTCTTC. Translating it yields CASSIGTSGSNEQFF.

Ten or more counts support this clonotype. The chain is built from TRBV30 and TRBJ2-7; D is perhaps TRBD2 (6 bases). The CDR3 runs to 13 residues. Trimming stripped 3 bases from V and 6 bases from J, with 15 bases between. Germline CDR1 is GTSNPN and CDR2 is SVGIG (reference sequence). The CDR3, as DNA: TGTGCCTGGAGGTGGGACGGGAGTGGCGAGCAGTACTTC. Amino acids: CAWRWDGSGEQYF.